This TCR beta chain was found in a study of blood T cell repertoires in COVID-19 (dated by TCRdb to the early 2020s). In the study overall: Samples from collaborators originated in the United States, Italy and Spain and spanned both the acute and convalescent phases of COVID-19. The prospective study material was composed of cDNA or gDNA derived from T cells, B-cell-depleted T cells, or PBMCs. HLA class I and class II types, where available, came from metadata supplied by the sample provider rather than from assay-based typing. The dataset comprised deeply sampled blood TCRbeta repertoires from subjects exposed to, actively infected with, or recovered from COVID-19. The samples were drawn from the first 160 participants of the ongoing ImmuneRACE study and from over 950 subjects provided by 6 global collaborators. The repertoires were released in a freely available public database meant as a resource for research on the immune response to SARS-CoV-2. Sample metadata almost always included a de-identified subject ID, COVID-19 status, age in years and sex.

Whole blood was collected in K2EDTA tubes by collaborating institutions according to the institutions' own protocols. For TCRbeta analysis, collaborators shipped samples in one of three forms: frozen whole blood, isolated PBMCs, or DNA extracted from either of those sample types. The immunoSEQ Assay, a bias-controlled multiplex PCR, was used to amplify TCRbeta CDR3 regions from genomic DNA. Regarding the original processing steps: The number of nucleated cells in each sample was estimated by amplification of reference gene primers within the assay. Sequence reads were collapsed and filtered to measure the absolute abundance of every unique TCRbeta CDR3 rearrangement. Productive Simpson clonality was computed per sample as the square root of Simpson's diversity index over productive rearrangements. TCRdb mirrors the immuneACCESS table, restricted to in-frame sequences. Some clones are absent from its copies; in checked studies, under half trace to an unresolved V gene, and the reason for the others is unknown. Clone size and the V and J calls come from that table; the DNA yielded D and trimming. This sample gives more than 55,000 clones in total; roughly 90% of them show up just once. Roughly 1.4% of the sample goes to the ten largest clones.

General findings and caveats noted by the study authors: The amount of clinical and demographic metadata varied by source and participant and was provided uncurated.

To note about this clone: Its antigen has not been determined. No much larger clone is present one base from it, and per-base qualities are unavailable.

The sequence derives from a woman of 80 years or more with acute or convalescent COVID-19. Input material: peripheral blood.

The CDR3 here reads CSVWATYNEQFF. The sequence in DNA is TGCAGCGTTTGGGCGACCTACAATGAGCAGTTCTTC. The chain uses TRBV29-1 and TRBJ2-1; the D gene assignment is ambiguous. Cut back by 5 bases and 2 bases, the V and J ends lie 7 bases apart. The germline V gene gives CDR1 as SQVTM and CDR2 as ANQGSEA. The CDR3 sequence holds 12 residues, the cysteine and phenylalanine included. Only the CDR3 portion is preserved as DNA: 36 bases, with reading frame beginning at the first base.